One and the same sample provided the 25 T cell receptor beta chains below, sequenced in a study of vaccination and CD4 T cells after COVID-19. No antigen is known for these receptors. The Oncomine TCR Beta short-read assay generated sequence data from the DNA of cultured CD4+ T cells. TCRdb processed the PCR reads anew with MiXCR; each CDR3 protein has one entry. This sample has over 15,000 distinct CDR3 sequences, with approximately 45% found just once. The treatment: roughly nine-day PBMC culture with coronavirus spike peptide pools or control peptides (ViraFEST assay). Sequenced material: CD4+ T cells from blood, cultured in vitro, taken after SARS-CoV-2 vaccination. These receptors were taken from a human donor who had recovered from COVID-19.

V and J are TRBV24-1 and TRBJ1-3; D may be TRBD1 (5 bases). The CDR3 covers 15 residues. Germline V gene sequence: CDR1 KGHDR, CDR2 SFDVKD. V dropped 4 bases and J dropped 3 bases, with 12 bases sitting between them. DNA of the CDR3: TGTGCCACCAGTGACACTAGGGACGGTGGAAACACCATATATTTT. Its protein is CATSDTRDGGNTIYF.

The chain links TRBV7-3 to TRBJ2-7; no definite D call. V was shortened by 1 base and J by 4 bases, with 14 bases between the two germline ends. CDR3 length equals 15 residues. Germline V gene data show CDR1 as SGHTA and CDR2 as FQGTGA. CDR3 region: CASSLKWRSEYEQYF. The CDR3 nucleotides read TGTGCCAGCAGCTTAAAATGGCGGTCTGAGTACGAGCAGTACTTC.

This clonotype turned up a few times. The genes are TRBV20-1 and TRBJ2-3, with D perhaps matching TRBD2 (5 bases). Trimming took off 3 bases at V and 0 bases at J, with 13 bases between the two ends. Germline-derived CDR1 and CDR2 are DFQATT and SNEGSKA (reference sequence). CDR3 length: 15 residues. CDR3 protein: CSASTRELSTDTQYF. DNA of the CDR3: TGCAGTGCTAGCACAAGGGAGCTTAGCACAGATACGCAGTATTTT.

This clonotype was recorded a few times. The gene calls are TRBV6-1 and TRBJ2-5; perhaps TRBD1 as D (6 bases). CDR1 and CDR2 (germline): MNHNS, SASEGT. V was clipped by 6 bases and J by 2 bases, with 13 bases between them. This CDR3 is built from 14 residues. CDR3 loop: CASSWRGQQETQYF. For the CDR3, the DNA is TGTGCCAGCAGCTGGAGAGGACAGCAAGAGACCCAGTACTTC.

This clonotype was counted only a few times. This sequence joins TRBV20-1 and TRBJ2-7, with TRBD2 as a possible D gene (5 bases). Trimming left V 1 base short and J 3 bases short, with 7 bases between. CDR1 is DFQATT, CDR2 SNEGSKA, per germline (reference sequence). The CDR3 has 12 residues. CDR3 coding DNA: TGCAGTGCTAGAGTCCGGGACTACGAGCAGTACTTC. It specifies CSARVRDYEQYF.

This clonotype was seen only a few times. The chain uses TRBV7-8 and TRBJ1-6; D uncertain. The CDR3 consists of 15 residues. Germline values: CDR1 SGHVS, CDR2 FQNEAQ. V was cut by 1 base and J by 7 bases, with 11 bases left in between. CDR3 residues: CASSLDSVGNSPLHF. The CDR3 bases are TGTGCCAGCAGCTTAGATTCGGTTGGAAATTCACCCCTCCACTTT. The full variable domain, with the rest looked up from reference TRBV7-8 and TRBJ1-6, is GAGVSQSPRYKVAKRGQDVALRCDPISGHVSLFWYQQALGQGPEFLTYFQNEAQLDKSGLPSDRFFAERPEGSVSTLKIQRTQQEDSAVYLCASSLDSVGNSPLHFGNGTRLTVT.

This clonotype was recorded a few times. V usage is TRBV5-1 and J usage is TRBJ2-2, with D perhaps matching TRBD1 (5 bases). The V end lost 0 bases, the J end lost 4 bases, and 13 bases lay between the germline ends. The CDR3 sequence is 16 residues long. In germline, CDR1 is SGHRS, CDR2 YFSETQ. Here the CDR3 reads CASSLEAGLSTGELFF. The CDR3 DNA sequence: TGCGCCAGCAGCTTGGAGGCAGGGTTGAGCACCGGGGAGCTGTTTTTT.

CDR3 amino acids: CAWNVGRPALPRYTF. The DNA of the CDR3 is TGTGCCTGGAACGTAGGGCGTCCGGCCCTTCCCCGCTACACCTTC. The chain carries TRBV30 and TRBJ1-2; unclear D gene. This CDR3 contains 15 residues. With 4 bases removed from V and 9 bases from J, the gap between germline ends came to 24 bases. Looked up from germline, CDR1 is GTSNPN and CDR2 is SVGIG (reference sequence).

The chain recombines TRBV19 with TRBJ1-3; tentative D call: TRBD1 (5 bases). V shed 7 bases and J shed 4 bases, with 14 bases lying between them. The germline V gene encodes CDR1 LNHDA and CDR2 SQIVND (reference sequence). CDR3 size: 14 residues. In DNA, the CDR3 is TGTGCCAGTATGCGCCAGGGTGCCGGAAACACCATATATTTT. As protein: CASMRQGAGNTIYF.

V gene TRBV4-1 combines with J gene TRBJ2-1; TRBD2 agrees at 9 bases. The V gene end was trimmed by 0 bases and the J gene end by 7 bases; junction bases not matched to a gene: 10. The CDR3 contains 17 residues. Germline V gene sequence: CDR1 MGHRA, CDR2 YSYEKL. CDR3 protein: CASSQDLLAGSRNEQFF. CDR3 DNA: TGCGCCAGCAGCCAAGATCTACTAGCGGGTAGTCGTAATGAGCAGTTCTTC.

The chain combines TRBV28 with TRBJ2-4; D is perhaps TRBD2 (6 bases). Per germline, CDR1 MDHEN and CDR2 SYDVKM. V was clipped by 6 bases and J by 1 base, with 13 bases between them. The length of the CDR3 is 15 residues. CDR3 nucleotides: TGTGCCAGCAGCTGGCTAGCGTCGGCCAAAAACATTCAGTACTTC. Amino acid sequence: CASSWLASAKNIQYF.

This clonotype was picked up a small number of times. This chain links TRBV6-2 or TRBV6-3 with TRBJ1-1, with D perhaps TRBD1 (6 bases). CDR1 is MNHEY and CDR2 is SVGEGT in the germline V gene. Trimming pared 6 bases from V and 8 bases from J, leaving 10 bases between. This CDR3 has 11 amino acids. The CDR3: CASSHRVEAFF. CDR3 in DNA: TGTGCCAGCAGCCACAGGGTGGAAGCTTTCTTT.

This clonotype has a handful of counts. The chain carries TRBV7-9 and TRBJ1-1; no firm D call. In germline, CDR1 is SEHNR, CDR2 FQNEAQ (reference sequence). V gave up 2 bases and J gave up 1 base, with 11 bases separating them. This CDR3 has 15 residues. CDR3 region: CASSLLDGKNTEAFF. The CDR3 DNA reads TGTGCCAGCAGCTTATTGGACGGGAAGAACACTGAAGCTTTCTTT.

The chain combines TRBV29-1 with TRBJ2-5, with TRBD2 as a possible D gene (6 bases). This CDR3 region has 13 residues. Germline CDR1 and CDR2: SQVTM and ANQGSEA. With 8 bases removed from V and 2 bases from J, the gap between germline ends came to 15 bases. In nucleotides, the CDR3 is TGCAGCTCGCTACTAGCTCGACAAGAGACCCAGTACTTC. It is translated as CSSLLARQETQYF. Filled out from reference TRBV29-1 and TRBJ2-5, the complete variable domain reads SAVISQKPSRDICQRGTSLTIQCQVDSQVTMMFWYRQQPGQSLTLIATANQGSEATYESGFVIDKFPISRPNLTFSTLTVSNMSPEDSSIYLCSSLLARQETQYFGPGTRLLVL.

This clonotype turned up a few times. The CDR3 protein is CATWPGTSGPYEQYF. The CDR3 bases are TGCGCCACGTGGCCCGGGACTAGCGGGCCTTACGAGCAGTACTTC. J is TRBJ2-7 and V is TRBV10-2, with 12 bases that match TRBD2. CDR3 size: 15 residues. CDR1 and CDR2 (germline): WSHSY, SAAADI. The J segment lost 4 bases and the V segment lost 10 bases, leaving 11 bases of the junction unmatched.

The chain joins TRBV27 to TRBJ2-7, with D possibly TRBD2 on 5 matching bases. This CDR3 is built from 13 residues. Trimming cost V 3 bases and J 6 bases, with 12 bases left between them. Germline V gene sequence: CDR1 MNHEY, CDR2 SMNVEV (reference sequence). This CDR3 is CASSFTSKGEQYF. The DNA of the CDR3 is TGTGCCAGCAGTTTCACTAGTAAGGGCGAGCAGTACTTC.

The V gene is TRBV20-1, the J gene TRBJ2-3, with D possibly being TRBD1 (7 bases). The V end lost 2 bases, the J end lost 5 bases, and 17 bases lay between the germline ends. The germline CDR1 and CDR2 sequences are DFQATT and SNEGSKA (reference sequence). The CDR3 runs to 15 residues. DNA for the CDR3: TGCAGTGCTAGATTGGCAGGGGGGCGTGGAGATACGCAGTATTTT. Residues: CSARLAGGRGDTQYF.

Details on this clonotype: Germline and junction disagree at one end, which may indicate a read error. The chain uses TRBV10-3 and TRBJ2-2; D is unresolved. CDR1 and CDR2 from the germline V gene are ENHRY and SYGVKD. This CDR3 has 15 residues. CDR3 in DNA: TGTGCCAGCAGTGAATATTCCGCGTGGACCGGGGAGCTGTTTTTT. This codes for CASSEYSAWTGELFF.

This clonotype showed up just a few times. This sequence joins TRBV3-1 and TRBJ1-4; D uncertain. The length of the CDR3 is 14 residues. Germline CDR1 LGHDT, CDR2 YNNKEL (reference sequence). V lost 5 bases and J 6 bases, leaving 13 bases between the germline ends. CDR3 residues: CASSDHNGDEKLFF. The CDR3 bases are TGTGCCAGCAGCGACCACAACGGCGATGAAAAACTGTTTTTT. Full variable domain (outside the CDR3, taken from reference TRBV3-1 and TRBJ1-4): DTAVSQTPKYLVTQMGNDKSIKCEQNLGHDTMYWYKQDSKKFLKIMFSYNNKELIINETVPNRFSPKSPDKAHLNLHINSLELGDSAVYFCASSDHNGDEKLFFGSGTQLSVL.

This clonotype has more than one count but fewer than ten. The rearrangement uses TRBV6-2 or TRBV6-3 and TRBJ2-7, with 9 bases lining up with TRBD2. The V gene's germline CDR1 is MNHEY and CDR2 SVGEGT. The CDR3 is 15 amino acids. V shed 5 bases, J shed 5 bases, and the junction held 10 bases outside the gene matches. CDR3 nucleotide sequence: TGTGCCAGCAGTCCCCTAGCGGGATTCGTCAACGAGCAGTACTTC. This sequence encodes CASSPLAGFVNEQYF.

Judged by abundance, this clonotype is medium-sized (0.01 to 0.1%). The rearrangement links TRBV6-4 to TRBJ2-2; 7 nucleotides align to TRBD1. This CDR3 spans 14 amino acids. With 3 bases clipped from V and 7 bases from J, the junction kept 5 bases outside the gene matches. Germline-derived CDR1 and CDR2 are MRHNA and SNTAGT. The CDR3, as DNA: TGTGCCAGCAGTGATGGGACAGACAGCGGGGAGCTGTTTTTT. Protein sequence: CASSDGTDSGELFF.

In its sample, this clonotype was seen a few times. V gene TRBV7-2 combines with J gene TRBJ1-5, with 9 bases lining up with TRBD1. The CDR3 sequence is 15 residues long. CDR1 SGHTA and CDR2 FQGNSA come from the germline V gene. V was clipped by 4 bases and J by 6 bases; unmatched bases: 7. In DNA form, the CDR3 reads TGTGCCAGCAGCTCCGGGACAGGGTGGGGTCAGCCCCAGCATTTT. It specifies CASSSGTGWGQPQHF.

This clonotype was detected only a few times. The chain combines TRBV6-5 with TRBJ2-7, with 11 bases that match TRBD2. The CDR3 sequence is 18 residues long. The ends lost 0 bases at V and 0 bases at J; junction bases unmatched: 7. Looked up from germline, CDR1 is MNHEY and CDR2 is SVGAGI. In DNA form, the CDR3 reads TGTGCCAGCAGTTACTCGAGTGGGCTAGCGGGAGGCTCCTACGAGCAGTACTTC. Translating it yields CASSYSSGLAGGSYEQYF.

The V call is TRBV7-2, the J call TRBJ2-5, with D possibly being TRBD2 (5 bases). The germline CDR1 and CDR2 sequences are SGHTA and FQGNSA. V was trimmed by 3 bases and J by 4 bases, leaving 9 bases between them. This CDR3 has 13 amino acids. CDR3 loop: CASSFGVRETQYF. The CDR3 DNA reads as TGTGCCAGCAGCTTCGGGGTAAGAGAGACCCAGTACTTC. The full variable domain, with the rest looked up from reference TRBV7-2 and TRBJ2-5, is GAGVSQSPSNKVTEKGKDVELRCDPISGHTALYWYRQSLGQGLEFLIYFQGNSAPDKSGLPSDRFSAERTGGSVSTLTIQRTQQEDSAVYLCASSFGVRETQYFGPGTRLLVL.

The J gene is TRBJ2-7, the V gene TRBV7-3; D remains ambiguous. Trimming pared 1 base from V and 0 bases from J, leaving 4 bases between. This CDR3 spans 13 amino acids. Looked up from germline, CDR1 is SGHTA and CDR2 is FQGTGA. CDR3 protein: CASSLKASYEQYF. CDR3 DNA: TGTGCCAGCAGCTTAAAAGCCTCCTACGAGCAGTACTTC.